Given below is one TCR beta chain in context. The antigen this receptor binds is unknown. No per-base quality is available; no much larger clone lies one base away. Including cysteine and phenylalanine, the CDR3 has 15 amino acids. Of the read, only the CDR3 DNA is kept; its 45 bases are in frame from base 1. V is clipped by 0 bases and J by 4 bases, and the sequence between their germline boundaries is 13 bases long. CDR1 and CDR2, looked up from the germline V gene, are SGHRS and YFSETQ. This sample is drawn from a study of Ad26.COV2.S vaccination and SARS-CoV-2 variants (dated by TCRdb to the early 2020s). About the study as a whole: Donors in the vaccine arm were drawn from COV1001, a multicentre, randomized, double-blind, placebo-controlled phase I-IIa trial testing Ad26.COV2.S in healthy adults. Ad26.COV2.S was administered intramuscularly at 5 x 10^10 or 1 x 10^11 viral particles, either as a single shot or as two shots given 56 days apart. TCRbeta repertoire sequencing served as the tool for gauging how specific and how broad the SARS-CoV-2-reactive T cell receptors were following Ad26.COV2.S vaccination. The TCR-sequenced set comprised about 32 samples: some 20 Ad26.COV2.S vaccine recipients, 5 placebo recipients and 8 SARS-CoV-2 convalescent individuals. Trial participants were randomized into five groups of five, in which low-dose or high-dose Ad26.COV2.S was given once or twice, or placebo was given on both occasions. Blinding of investigators to trial group allocation was maintained during experiments and outcome assessment.

The sample's treatment or condition label, decoded: some 20 received Ad26.COV2.S at low or high dose, single or two shots; a few received placebo; per-sample allocation not given. Repertoires of vaccine and placebo recipients were sequenced from samples taken on day 63 after the first injection. Between 29 July and 7 August 2020, Cohort 1b enrolled approximately 26 adults aged 18-55 years at one site in Boston, USA. Ad26.COV2.S was a replication-incompetent adenovirus type 26 vector that expressed a prefusion-stabilized SARS-CoV-2 spike protein derived from the original Wuhan strain. The immunoSEQ Assay was used to sequence TCRbeta CDR3 regions. After extraction, genomic DNA underwent amplification by bias-controlled multiplex PCR, followed by high-throughput sequencing. In the source study's methods: To quantify the absolute abundance of each unique TCRbeta CDR3 region, sequences were collapsed and filtered. T cell fraction was estimated by normalizing TCRbeta template counts to usable DNA, which was measured by amplifying reference genes present in all nucleated cells. Repertoire TCRs were annotated as SARS-CoV-2-specific by exact matching of V gene, CDR3 amino acid sequence and J gene to a known reactive TCR set. The reference SARS-CoV-2 TCR set was obtained from MIRA and was filtered for enrichment in COVID-19-positive ImmuneCODE repertoires, whereby public or cross-reactive TCRs were removed. Using the MIRA antigens, annotated TCRs were further analysed by specific ORF or by position within an ORF. Breadth was defined as annotated unique rearrangements over total unique productive rearrangements; depth was the summed frequency of those rearrangements. Two-sided Wilcoxon rank-sum tests were used to compare TCR breadth between groups. TCRdb carries this immuneACCESS record with in-frame sequences only. Its versions omit some clonotypes, under half of them owing to an unresolved V gene in the studies checked, with the rest unexplained. D and trimming were read from the DNA, whereas the V and J calls and clone size are those reported in that table. This sample gives about 480,000 clones in total; roughly 89% of them show up just once. Of the sample, 13% is held by the ten largest clones.

Points the paper makes about the study in general: Comparing responses between vaccine doses or regimens was not something the study was powered to do. The authors noted that total T cell responses may have been underestimated by the TCR breadth and depth analyses. Spike-specific TCR breadth was higher in Ad26.COV2.S recipients than in placebo recipients (P = 0.0014). Substantial breadth of spike-specific CD8+ and CD4+ T cell responses was reported after vaccination. Comparable non-spike TCR breadth was observed between vaccine and placebo recipients, consistent with only spike being contained in the vaccine.

The V and J segments used are TRBV5-1 and TRBJ1-1, with TRBD1 tentatively as D gene (6 bases match). Sample: peripheral blood, taken in a trial of Ad26.COV2.S vaccine versus placebo. This receptor was identified in a person aged 18-60 years who received the Ad26.COV2.S COVID-19 vaccine or a placebo. DNA sequence: TGCGCCAGCAGCTTGGCTGCAGGGGAGAGCACTGAAGCTTTCTTT. This codes for CASSLAAGESTEAFF. The entire variable domain, with the stretches around the CDR3 drawn from the reference TRBV5-1 and TRBJ1-1 proteins, is KAGVTQTPRYLIKTRGQQVTLSCSPISGHRSVSWYQQTPGQGLQFLFEYFSETQRNKGNFPGRFSGRQFSNSRSEMNVSTLELGDSALYLCASSLAAGESTEAFFGQGTRLTVV.